This T cell receptor (beta chain) originates from a study of T cell responses to AZD1222 COVID-19 vaccine. Study-wide results and limits: Just 5 to 7 AZD1222 recipients were seropositive at baseline.

TCRdb keeps only in-frame clones here, not all; method: immunoSEQ multiplex PCR. The sample yields 60,000 to 80,000 clones, 80% seen once. The germline CDR1 and CDR2 sequences are SGHRS and YFSETQ. The CDR3 contains 20 residues. Whether given at about 4 or about 12 weeks, second doses were pooled. As to this clone: The target antigen is unknown. Its ends do not fully match the called genes, so a read error is possible.

Sequences were derived from peripheral blood, sampled 28 days after the second AZD1222 dose. The clonotype was recovered from an adult who received the AZD1222 COVID-19 vaccine. The V call is TRBV5-1, the J call TRBJ2-3, with 8 bases matching TRBD2. CDR3 amino acids: CASRLAGGESRGTLGDTQYF. CDR3 coding DNA: TGCGCCAGCAGATTGGCCGGGGGGGAATCACGGGGAACATTGGGAGATACGCAGTATTTT.